Sequencing of this TCR beta chain was carried out in a study of T cells after yellow fever vaccination. Study-level findings and limits: Post-booster samples contained most primary-vaccination clones (approximately 96% CD4, roughly 88% CD8).

CDR1 and CDR2 from the germline V gene are SEHNR and FQNEAQ (reference sequence). The CDR3 has 13 residues. Trimming stripped 5 bases from V and 8 bases from J, with 13 bases between. In this sample, this clonotype turned up a few times. Its antigen is not identified. TCRdb passed the 5' RACE reads through MiXCR, listing each CDR3 protein once. The sample has 450,000 to 550,000 distinct CDR3 sequences, about a fifth seen once. The TCR was taken from a man aged 18-30 years who received the YFV17D yellow fever vaccine. The specimen was PBMCs, collected roughly 23 days after the first yellow fever vaccination. V and J are TRBV7-9 and TRBJ2-1; D is uncertain. CDR3 sequence reads: CASSLKSPDEQFF. In nucleotides, the CDR3 is TGTGCCAGCAGCCTAAAATCCCCCGATGAGCAGTTCTTC.